The 26 T cell receptor beta chains reported below all come from one sample, sequenced in a study of a mutant IDH1 vaccine in newly diagnosed glioma. Time point indicated: baseline, week 1 (first vaccination visit). Treatment of the sample: pre-vaccination baseline after standard-of-care therapy. The assay was immunoSEQ multiplex PCR, and TCRdb's table has in-frame clones only and misses some. There are about 46,000 clones in the sample; around three quarters occur only once, and 1.5% to 2% lies in the top ten. Sequenced here: PBMCs, sampled from a glioma patient treated with radiotherapy, temozolomide or both. Every receptor here comes from a woman aged 40-49 years with glioma.

The chain recombines TRBV5-6 with TRBJ1-4, with D unclear. Deletions cut 2 bases from V and 7 bases from J, with 3 bases between. CDR1 is SGHDT and CDR2 is YYEEEE in the germline V gene. This CDR3 has 11 residues. The CDR3 bases are TGTGCCAGCAGCTTTGCTGAAAAACTGTTTTTT. It is translated as CASSFAEKLFF.

V and J are TRBV6-6 and TRBJ1-6; 8 positions match TRBD1. Germline V gene lookup returns CDR1 MNHNY and CDR2 SVGAGI (reference sequence). The CDR3 sequence is 15 residues long. J lost 3 bases, V lost 2 bases, and 0 bases had no gene match. The CDR3 reads CASSYGQGYNSPLHF. The CDR3, as DNA: TGTGCCAGCAGTTACGGACAGGGCTATAATTCACCCCTCCACTTT.

The genes are TRBV30 and TRBJ1-1; D is unclear. CDR1 and CDR2 from the germline V gene are GTSNPN and SVGIG (reference sequence). The CDR3 extends over 12 amino acids. The V end was cut by 0 bases, the J end by 6 bases, with 8 bases between. The chain's CDR3 is CAWSVQSAEAFF. The CDR3 DNA reads as TGTGCCTGGAGTGTACAGTCGGCTGAAGCTTTCTTT.

The chain carries TRBV5-1 and TRBJ1-1, with D maybe TRBD1 (6 bases). The V and J ends lost 4 bases and 6 bases respectively, with 19 bases between them. The CDR3 runs 15 residues. Germline V gene sequence: CDR1 SGHRS, CDR2 YFSETQ. CDR3 region: CASSLPGGGKAEAFF. CDR3 nucleotide sequence: TGCGCCAGCAGCCTACCGGGTGGGGGCAAAGCTGAAGCTTTCTTT.

This clone was seen a handful of times. This chain joins TRBV4-1 and TRBJ1-1, with 9 bases matching TRBD1. CDR3 length: 13 residues. Trimming removed 4 bases from V and 4 bases from J; junction bases left unmatched: 1. Germline CDR1 MGHRA, CDR2 YSYEKL. The CDR3 loop reads CASSRDRVTEAFF. Here the CDR3 DNA reads TGCGCCAGCAGCCGGGACAGGGTCACTGAAGCTTTCTTT.

The V call is TRBV5-1, the J call TRBJ2-7; D is ambiguous. V was clipped by 0 bases and J by 2 bases, with 6 bases between them. The CDR3 consists of 13 residues. Germline assignment: CDR1 SGHRS and CDR2 YFSETQ. The CDR3 DNA follows: TGCGCCAGCAGCTTGGGGACCCCCTACGAGCAGTACTTC. Amino acids: CASSLGTPYEQYF.

CDR3 in DNA: TGTGCCTTGAAAGGGGCACCTAACACCGGGGAGCTGTTTTTT. Translating it yields CALKGAPNTGELFF. The V and J genes are TRBV7-7 and TRBJ2-2; a possible D gene is TRBD1 (5 bases). Trimming pared 11 bases from V and 2 bases from J, leaving 15 bases between. The CDR3 has 14 residues. The germline V gene has CDR1 SSHAT and CDR2 FNYEAQ (reference sequence).

The genes are TRBV7-2 and TRBJ2-1; a weak D match, TRBD2 (6 bases). The germline gives CDR1 SGHTA, CDR2 FQGNSA. V lost 5 bases, J lost 3 bases, and 17 bases lay in between. CDR3 length: 16 amino acids. The DNA for the CDR3 is TGTGCCAGCAGCCCCCTCGGCGGGGTCGTCTACAATGAGCAGTTCTTC. It codes for CASSPLGGVVYNEQFF.

V is TRBV7-8 and J is TRBJ2-7, with 8 bases aligning to TRBD2. This CDR3 is 14 amino acids long. V gave up 0 bases and J gave up 6 bases; unmatched junction bases: 4. Germline V gene data show CDR1 as SGHVS and CDR2 as FQNEAQ. The CDR3 DNA follows: TGTGCCAGCAGCTTAGCTGGACTAGCTCCCGAGCAGTACTTC. Amino acid sequence: CASSLAGLAPEQYF.

The V and J genes are TRBV6-4 and TRBJ2-3, with 9 nucleotides matching TRBD2. The CDR3 is made up of 15 amino acids. From germline, CDR1 is MRHNA and CDR2 SNTAGT. Unmatched junction bases numbered 8, after V lost 8 bases and J lost 2 bases. Here the CDR3 DNA reads TGTGCCAGCGGACGAGCGGGGGGTGCCACAGATACGCAGTATTTT. This gives the protein CASGRAGGATDTQYF.

The chain employs TRBV7-2 and TRBJ2-5, with D hard to call. This CDR3 is built from 13 residues. Trimming took off 1 base at V and 5 bases at J, with 8 bases between the two ends. Germline-derived CDR1 and CDR2 are SGHTA and FQGNSA. This chain's CDR3 is CASSLGWVETQYF. Here the CDR3 DNA reads TGTGCCAGCAGCTTAGGATGGGTGGAGACCCAGTACTTC.

This clone was seen a few times. The rearrangement uses TRBV9 and TRBJ2-6, with D tentatively TRBD1 (6 bases). Trimming cost V 4 bases and J 2 bases, with 13 bases left between them. The CDR3 sequence is 16 residues long. Germline V gene data show CDR1 as SGDLS and CDR2 as YYNGEE. The CDR3 is CASSTPKGAGANVLTF. The CDR3 region has the DNA TGTGCCAGCAGCACCCCCAAGGGGGCTGGGGCCAACGTCCTGACTTTC. Filled out from reference TRBV9 and TRBJ2-6, the complete variable domain reads DSGVTQTPKHLITATGQRVTLRCSPRSGDLSVYWYQQSLDQGLQFLIQYYNGEERAKGNILERFSAQQFPDLHSELNLSSLELGDSALYFCASSTPKGAGANVLTFGAGSRLTVL.

V is TRBV19 and J is TRBJ1-5; D is perhaps TRBD1 (5 bases). Germline-derived CDR1 and CDR2 are LNHDA and SQIVND (reference sequence). The CDR3 spans 16 residues. Trimming took off 0 bases at V and 2 bases at J, with 11 bases between the two ends. Written as DNA, the CDR3 is TGTGCCAGTAGTATAGAAGGCCAGGGTGGCAATCAGCCCCAGCATTTT. It codes for CASSIEGQGGNQPQHF.

V is TRBV30 and J is TRBJ1-5, with 8 bases identical to TRBD1. V lost 5 bases to trimming and J lost 7 bases; unmatched junction nucleotides: 7. The CDR3 is 13 residues long. CDR1 GTSNPN and CDR2 SVGIG come from the germline V gene (reference sequence). CDR3 loop: CAWGPTGGQPQHF. In DNA form, the CDR3 reads TGTGCCTGGGGACCCACAGGGGGACAGCCCCAGCATTTT. The complete variable domain, with remaining parts taken from reference TRBV30 and TRBJ1-5, reads SQTIHQWPATLVQPVGSPLSLECTVEGTSNPNLYWYRQAAGRGLQLLFYSVGIGQISSEVPQNLSASRPQDRQFILSSKKLLLSDSGFYLCAWGPTGGQPQHFGDGTRLSIL.

The chain is built from TRBV20-1 and TRBJ2-1, with D tentatively TRBD2 (6 bases). The CDR3 length is 11 residues. The germline V gene encodes CDR1 DFQATT and CDR2 SNEGSKA (reference sequence). Between the trimmed V and J ends, which lost 5 bases and 6 bases, there was a span of 8 bases. CDR3 amino acids: CSARLVNEQFF. CDR3 in DNA: TGCAGTGCTCGACTAGTCAATGAGCAGTTCTTC.

The chain employs TRBV5-4 and TRBJ1-1; TRBD1 agrees at 8 bases. Trimming took 4 bases from V and 4 from J; bases not matched to a gene: 6. The CDR3 is 14 amino acids. Germline V gene sequence: CDR1 SGHNT, CDR2 YYREEE (reference sequence). The CDR3 coding sequence is TGTGCCAGCAGCATCCGGGACAGGAGCACTGAAGCTTTCTTT. It specifies CASSIRDRSTEAFF.

The rearrangement joins TRBV6-5 to TRBJ1-3; TRBD1 agrees at 8 bases. The V gene's germline CDR1 is MNHEY and CDR2 SVGAGI. V shed 9 bases and J 0 bases; nucleotides not matched to a gene: 4. The CDR3 runs to 14 residues. The CDR3: CASTGGGSGNTIYF. The CDR3, as DNA: TGTGCCAGTACAGGGGGGGGCTCTGGAAACACCATATATTTT.

The V call is TRBV6-5, the J call TRBJ1-3; TRBD1 aligns across 9 bases. Per the germline V gene, CDR1 is MNHEY and CDR2 is SVGAGI. With V trimmed by 5 bases and J by 3 bases, 2 bases remained unmatched. CDR3 size: 14 residues. In nucleotides, the CDR3 is TGTGCCAGCAGTACAGGGGGCCTTGGAAACACCATATATTTT. As protein: CASSTGGLGNTIYF.

The chain recombines TRBV7-9 with TRBJ1-4; perhaps TRBD1 as D (5 bases). This CDR3 spans 13 amino acids. The V end was cut by 5 bases, the J end by 7 bases, with 11 bases between. The germline V gene has CDR1 SEHNR and CDR2 FQNEAQ (reference sequence). The DNA of the CDR3 is TGTGCCAGCAGCCCCGGGGGAATTGAAAAACTGTTTTTT. Translation: CASSPGGIEKLFF.

The rearrangement links TRBV10-3 to TRBJ2-4; D tentatively reads TRBD1 or TRBD2 (6 bases each). Germline-derived CDR1 and CDR2 are ENHRY and SYGVKD. The germline V and J ends were trimmed by 3 bases and 2 bases, with 14 bases remaining between them. The CDR3 is made up of 16 amino acids. CDR3 residues: CAISEMGGPSKNIQYF. Written as DNA, the CDR3 is TGTGCCATCAGTGAAATGGGGGGCCCGTCCAAAAACATTCAGTACTTC.

This clone was observed a handful of times. The chain carries TRBV27 and TRBJ1-6; 9 bases map to TRBD1. The CDR3 totals 14 residues. J was trimmed by 12 bases and V by 8 bases; bases with no gene match: 11. CDR1 and CDR2 from the germline V gene are MNHEY and SMNVEV (reference sequence). CDR3 sequence (DNA): TGTGCCAGCTCTAGTTGGGGGGACAGGGAACCCCTCCACTTT. The encoded protein is CASSSWGDREPLHF.

The chain carries TRBV29-1 and TRBJ1-6, with 8 bases lining up with TRBD1. Losses at the gene ends were 6 bases for V and 9 bases for J; bases not matched to a gene: 7. Germline loops: CDR1 SQVTM, CDR2 ANQGSEA. The CDR3 is made up of 13 amino acids. The CDR3 loop is CSVTTGEGSPLHF. In nucleotides, the CDR3 is TGCAGCGTAACGACAGGGGAGGGTTCACCCCTCCACTTT.

V gene TRBV7-2 combines with J gene TRBJ1-1; D not certain. V gave up 3 bases and J gave up 2 bases, with 10 bases separating them. The CDR3 runs to 14 residues. Germline CDR1 is SGHTA and CDR2 is FQGNSA. This CDR3 reads CASSFFEANTEAFF. CDR3 DNA: TGTGCCAGCAGCTTTTTCGAGGCCAACACTGAAGCTTTCTTT.

This clone was detected only a few times. This rearrangement joins TRBV19 to TRBJ1-4, with TRBD1 matching over 7 bases. The germline V gene has CDR1 LNHDA and CDR2 SQIVND (reference sequence). V shed 6 bases and J 5 bases; nucleotides not matched to a gene: 6. This CDR3 contains 14 residues. The CDR3 is CASRPRDSNEKLFF. DNA of the CDR3: TGTGCCAGTAGACCCCGGGACAGCAATGAAAAACTGTTTTTT. Together with reference TRBV19 and TRBJ1-4, the CDR3 gives the full variable domain: DGGITQSPKYLFRKEGQNVTLSCEQNLNHDAMYWYRQDPGQGLRLIYYSQIVNDFQKGDIAEGYSVSREKKESFPLTVTSAQKNPTAFYLCASRPRDSNEKLFFGSGTQLSVL.

The chain joins TRBV9 to TRBJ2-1; D might be TRBD2 (6 bases). The CDR3 loop spans 16 amino acids. Germline lookup yields CDR1 SGDLS and CDR2 YYNGEE. V dropped 0 bases and J dropped 1 base, with 11 bases sitting between them. The CDR3 nucleotides read TGTGCCAGCAGCGTAGATCTAGCGAGATCCTACAATGAGCAGTTCTTC. Encoded protein: CASSVDLARSYNEQFF.

The chain joins TRBV27 to TRBJ1-4; D is perhaps TRBD1 (6 bases). Germline V gene lookup returns CDR1 MNHEY and CDR2 SMNVEV (reference sequence). The length of the CDR3 is 14 residues. The V and J ends lost 4 bases and 4 bases respectively, with 10 bases between them. In nucleotides, the CDR3 is TGTGCCAGCAGTTGGACAGAGGATAATGAAAAACTGTTTTTT. This codes for CASSWTEDNEKLFF.